Shown below are 7 T cell receptor beta chains from a single sample sequenced in a study of blood T cell repertoires in COVID-19. Produced via immunoSEQ multiplex PCR; TCRdb's table is partial and in-frame only. The sample shows about 160,000 clones, approximately 79% of them seen only once. The sample consisted of peripheral blood. Every receptor here comes from a woman between 35 and 50 years old with COVID-19, enrolled during active disease.

The chain links TRBV5-4 to TRBJ1-2; 8 positions agree with TRBD1. The CDR3 sequence is 13 residues long. Looked up from germline, CDR1 is SGHNT and CDR2 is YYREEE (reference sequence). The J segment lost 9 bases and the V segment lost 2 bases, leaving 6 bases of the junction unmatched. CDR3 nucleotide sequence: TGTGCCAGCAGCTTCCCCCGGGACAGGAGCTACACCTTC. Amino acids: CASSFPRDRSYTF.

This rearrangement joins TRBV3-1 (or the pseudogene TRBV3-2) to TRBJ2-3; 12 nucleotides agree with TRBD2. The CDR3 extends over 16 amino acids. The ends lost 4 bases at V and 1 base at J; junction bases unmatched: 3. Germline assignment: CDR1 LGHDT and CDR2 YNNKEL (reference sequence). CDR3 residues: CASSLRLAGGTDTQYF. The CDR3 DNA follows: TGTGCCAGCAGCCTCAGACTAGCGGGAGGCACAGATACGCAGTATTTT.

V and J are TRBV13 and TRBJ2-1; D is ambiguous. Trimming removed 5 bases at V and 9 bases at J, with 23 bases between. The CDR3 loop spans 16 amino acids. Germline lookup yields CDR1 PRHDT and CDR2 FYEKMQ (reference sequence). As DNA, the CDR3 is TGTGCCAGCAGCCCCTCCGCAGGAACCCAATTGAGTGAGCAGTTCTTC. It specifies CASSPSAGTQLSEQFF.

The chain uses TRBV5-1 and TRBJ1-6; tentatively, D is TRBD1 (5 bases). The length of the CDR3 is 18 residues. The germline gives CDR1 SGHRS, CDR2 YFSETQ. Trimming took off 0 bases at V and 0 bases at J, with 13 bases between the two ends. CDR3 bases: TGCGCCAGCAGCTTGGTGATGCGGGGGAGCTCCTATAATTCACCCCTCCACTTT. Its protein product is CASSLVMRGSSYNSPLHF.

This chain uses TRBV12-3 or TRBV12-4 with TRBJ1-3; 7 positions match TRBD1. V dropped 4 bases and J dropped 3; count of bases not matched to a gene: 0. The CDR3 is 13 amino acids. In DNA form, the CDR3 reads TGTGCCAGCAGTTGGACAGGTGGAAACACCATATATTTT. Its protein is CASSWTGGNTIYF.

The chain carries TRBV18 and TRBJ1-1, with a possible D match to TRBD1 (5 bases). The V and J ends lost 5 bases and 2 bases respectively, with 9 bases between them. The V gene's germline CDR1 is KGHSH and CDR2 LQKENI. The CDR3 runs to 13 residues. CDR3 sequence: CASSRQRNTEAFF. CDR3 coding DNA: TGTGCCAGCTCAAGACAGAGAAACACTGAAGCTTTCTTT.

CDR3 residues: CASSLRQINEQFF. In DNA form, the CDR3 reads TGTGCCAGCAGTTTGAGACAGATCAATGAGCAGTTCTTC. V is TRBV12-3 or TRBV12-4 and J is TRBJ2-1, with D perhaps matching TRBD1 (5 bases). V was clipped by 3 bases and J by 6 bases, with 9 bases between them. The CDR3 extends over 13 amino acids.